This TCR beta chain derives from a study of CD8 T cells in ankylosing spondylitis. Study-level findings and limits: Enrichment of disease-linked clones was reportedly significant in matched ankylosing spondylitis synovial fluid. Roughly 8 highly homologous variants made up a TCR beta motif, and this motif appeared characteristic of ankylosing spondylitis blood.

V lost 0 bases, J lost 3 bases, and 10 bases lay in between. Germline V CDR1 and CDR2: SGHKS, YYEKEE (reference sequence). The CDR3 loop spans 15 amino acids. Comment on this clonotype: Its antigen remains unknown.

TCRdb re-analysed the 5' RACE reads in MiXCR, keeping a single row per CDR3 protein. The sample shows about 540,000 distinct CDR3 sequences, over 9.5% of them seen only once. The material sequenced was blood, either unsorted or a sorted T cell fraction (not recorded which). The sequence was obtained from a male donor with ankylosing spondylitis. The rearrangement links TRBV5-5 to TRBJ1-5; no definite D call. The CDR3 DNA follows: TGTGCCAGCAGCTTGGGTCAGTTGAACAATCAGCCCCAGCATTTT. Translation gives CASSLGQLNNQPQHF.